Each of the 27 T cell receptor beta chains below was sequenced from the same sample in a study of T cell changes during pregnancy in multiple sclerosis. Assay used: immunoSEQ multiplex PCR; TCRdb lists only in-frame clones, some missing. The table lists under 75,000 clones, roughly 92% of them singletons. Sequencing used peripheral blood, obtained in the third trimester of pregnancy. These receptors originate from a female donor in good health, enrolled as a control in a pregnancy study.

The chain is built from TRBV15 and TRBJ1-1; 8 bases align to TRBD1. V was clipped by 0 bases and J by 1 base; unmatched bases: 1. The CDR3 loop spans 15 amino acids. From germline, CDR1 is LNHNV and CDR2 YYDKDF (reference sequence). CDR3 region: CATSRDGTGNTEAFF. Here the CDR3 DNA reads TGTGCCACCAGCAGAGACGGGACAGGGAACACTGAAGCTTTCTTT.

The V call is TRBV5-1, the J call TRBJ1-5; D perhaps matches TRBD1 (5 bases). This CDR3 region has 13 residues. Germline V gene lookup returns CDR1 SGHRS and CDR2 YFSETQ. The V gene lost 4 bases and the J gene lost 6 bases, with 11 bases spanning the gap. The CDR3 here is CASSPEGSQPQHF. DNA for the CDR3: TGCGCCAGCAGCCCGGAGGGGTCTCAGCCCCAGCATTTT.

V is TRBV15 and J is TRBJ2-3; 12 bases are a match to TRBD2. Trimming took 5 bases from V and 3 from J; bases not matched to a gene: 6. CDR3 length equals 16 residues. Germline CDR1 reads LNHNV; CDR2 reads YYDKDF (reference sequence). The chain's CDR3 is CATSPRTSGATDTQYF. The CDR3, as DNA: TGTGCCACCAGCCCGCGGACTAGCGGGGCGACAGATACGCAGTATTTT.

A word on this clone: At one end, the junction sequence differs from germline, possibly due to a read error. The rearrangement links TRBV9 to TRBJ2-2; 8 nucleotides match TRBD2. The CDR3 runs 13 residues. Per germline, CDR1 SGDLS and CDR2 YYNGEE. The DNA for the CDR3 is TGTGCCAGCAGCGCGGCCCCAGGGCGGGAGGTGTTTTTT. It codes for CASSAAPGREVFF. Using reference TRBV9 and TRBJ2-2 for the parts outside the CDR3, the full variable domain is DSGVTQTPKHLITATGQRVTLRCSPRSGDLSVYWYQQSLDQGLQFLIQYYNGEERAKGNILERFSAQQFPDLHSELNLSSLELGDSALYFCASSAAPGREVFFGEGSRLTVL.

The J gene is TRBJ1-1, the V gene TRBV10-3; TRBD1 aligns across 8 bases. The CDR3 is 16 residues long. V was clipped by 4 bases and J by 3 bases; unmatched bases: 10. The V gene's germline CDR1 is ENHRY and CDR2 SYGVKD. CDR3 amino acids: CAISGTGPRSDTEAFF. For the CDR3, the DNA is TGTGCCATCAGTGGGACAGGGCCAAGGTCGGACACTGAAGCTTTCTTT.

This rearrangement joins TRBV5-1 to TRBJ1-4; D possibly corresponds to TRBD1 (5 bases). Germline V gene sequence: CDR1 SGHRS, CDR2 YFSETQ. CDR3 length: 15 residues. V was shortened by 2 bases and J by 8 bases, with 16 bases between the two germline ends. The CDR3 DNA follows: TGCGCCAGCAGCTTCAAAACAGGTGGGGAAGAAAAACTGTTTTTT. It specifies CASSFKTGGEEKLFF.

This chain joins TRBV21-1 and TRBJ2-1; TRBD2 is taken as the D call from the table, unchecked against the DNA. TRBV21-1 is a documented pseudogene. The CDR3 is 16 residues long. The CDR3 here is CASNNPGGSSYNEQFF. For the CDR3, the DNA is TGTGCCAGCAACAACCCGGGAGGGAGCTCCTACAATGAGCAGTTCTTC.

The chain uses TRBV4-1 and TRBJ2-3, with no clear D. Trimming cost V 4 bases and J 2 bases, with 10 bases left between them. The germline CDR1 and CDR2 sequences are MGHRA and YSYEKL. This CDR3 is 14 amino acids long. The CDR3 DNA reads TGCGCCAGCAGCCCTACAGAAGTCACAGATACGCAGTATTTT. This gives the protein CASSPTEVTDTQYF.

This clone came up once. This chain uses TRBV18 with TRBJ2-7; D not resolved. CDR3 size: 12 residues. Germline V gene data show CDR1 as KGHSH and CDR2 as LQKENI. V gave up 3 bases and J gave up 5 bases, with 8 bases separating them. The CDR3 loop is CASSPQAHEQYF. The CDR3 DNA reads as TGTGCCAGCTCACCCCAAGCTCACGAGCAGTACTTC.

This clone was observed once. V gene TRBV10-1 combines with J gene TRBJ1-1; D gene ambiguous. V was clipped by 5 bases and J by 6 bases, with 10 bases between them. Germline-derived CDR1 and CDR2 are WNHNN and SYGVQD (reference sequence). The CDR3 runs 12 residues. The CDR3 region is CASSSLAAEAFF. The CDR3 DNA follows: TGCGCCAGCAGTTCCTTAGCGGCTGAAGCTTTCTTT.

The chain carries TRBV18 and TRBJ1-1; tentatively, D is TRBD1 (5 bases). Between the trimmed V and J ends, which lost 1 base and 0 bases, there was a span of 6 bases. Germline-derived CDR1 and CDR2 are KGHSH and LQKENI. The CDR3 length is 14 residues. This CDR3 reads CASSPQGMNTEAFF. CDR3 DNA: TGTGCCAGCTCACCACAGGGGATGAACACTGAAGCTTTCTTT. Combining the CDR3 with reference TRBV18 and TRBJ1-1 gives the whole variable domain NAGVMQNPRHLVRRRGQEARLRCSPMKGHSHVYWYRQLPEEGLKFMVYLQKENIIDESGMPKERFSAEFPKEGPSILRIQQVVRGDSAAYFCASSPQGMNTEAFFGQGTRLTVV.

This rearrangement joins TRBV6-6 to TRBJ1-2, with unresolved D. Trimming cost V 4 bases and J 0 bases, with 6 bases left between them. CDR1 and CDR2 (germline): MNHNY, SVGAGI (reference sequence). The CDR3 has 13 residues. The CDR3 nucleotides read TGTGCCAGCAGTTTAACAGCTAACTATGGCTACACCTTC. This gives the protein CASSLTANYGYTF.

The chain is built from TRBV14 and TRBJ2-3; 11 bases fit TRBD2. V lost 1 base to trimming and J lost 8 bases; unmatched junction nucleotides: 5. The CDR3 has 15 amino acids. The germline CDR1 and CDR2 sequences are SGHDN and FVKESK. For the CDR3, the DNA is TGTGCCAGCAGCCAAGCACTAGCGGGAGTGTTTACGCAGTATTTT. It is translated as CASSQALAGVFTQYF.

The chain couples TRBV6-4 to TRBJ1-2; 9 bases align to TRBD1. Germline V gives CDR1 MRHNA, CDR2 SNTAGT. The ends lost 8 bases at V and 8 bases at J; junction bases unmatched: 12. The CDR3 is 14 amino acids. CDR3 amino acids: CASGPGQGVGGYTF. CDR3 DNA: TGTGCCAGCGGTCCGGGACAGGGTGTTGGAGGCTACACCTTC.

V gene TRBV6-1 combines with J gene TRBJ1-5; D is unclear. The CDR3 sequence is 13 residues long. The germline V and J ends were trimmed by 9 bases and 6 bases, with 15 bases remaining between them. CDR1 and CDR2 from the germline V gene are MNHNS and SASEGT. The CDR3, as DNA: TGTGCCAGTACACCGGGGATCGGTCAGCCCCAGCATTTT. Translation: CASTPGIGQPQHF.

CDR3 amino acids: CASSFRQGRGNQPQHF. The CDR3 DNA follows: TGTGCCAGCAGCTTTCGACAGGGCAGAGGCAATCAGCCCCAGCATTTT. This chain uses TRBV5-6 with TRBJ1-5; 7 bases align to TRBD1. This CDR3 region has 16 residues. The germline CDR1 and CDR2 sequences are SGHDT and YYEEEE. With 2 bases clipped from V and 2 bases from J, the junction kept 7 bases outside the gene matches.

This chain links TRBV7-3 with TRBJ2-3; TRBD2 is a possible D gene (6 bases). V was cut by 3 bases and J by 0 bases, with 16 bases left in between. CDR1 SGHTA and CDR2 FQGTGA come from the germline V gene. This CDR3 region has 17 residues. The CDR3 DNA reads as TGTGCCAGCAGCTTTCCGGCGGGGTCGATCAGCACAGATACGCAGTATTTT. Translating it yields CASSFPAGSISTDTQYF.

This clone appeared a single time. The V and J genes are TRBV4-3 and TRBJ2-7; 7 nucleotides align to TRBD1. V was pared by 1 base and J by 6 bases, with 15 bases of the junction left unmatched. Germline CDR1 is LGHNA and CDR2 is YSLEER. This CDR3 spans 17 amino acids. For the CDR3, the DNA is TGCGCCAGCAGCCAAGGTTTGACAGGGCTTGTAGTTGTCGAGCAGTACTTC. The encoded protein is CASSQGLTGLVVVEQYF.

This clone was picked up one time. The chain joins TRBV15 to TRBJ1-1; D is unclear. This CDR3 has 13 amino acids. Between the trimmed V and J ends, which lost 0 bases and 8 bases, there was a span of 10 bases. The germline V gene encodes CDR1 LNHNV and CDR2 YYDKDF (reference sequence). The CDR3 region is CATSRDLSGEAFF. The CDR3 bases are TGTGCCACCAGCAGAGATTTGAGCGGCGAAGCTTTCTTT.

CDR3 loop: CAWSGGSLGTEAFF. The CDR3 nucleotides are TGTGCCTGGAGTGGAGGGTCCTTGGGAACTGAAGCTTTCTTT. The chain couples TRBV30 to TRBJ1-1; D remains ambiguous. Trimming removed 1 base at V and 5 bases at J, with 14 bases between. The germline CDR1 and CDR2 sequences are GTSNPN and SVGIG (reference sequence). The CDR3 sequence is 14 residues long. Full variable domain (rest looked up from reference TRBV30 and TRBJ1-1): SQTIHQWPATLVQPVGSPLSLECTVEGTSNPNLYWYRQAAGRGLQLLFYSVGIGQISSEVPQNLSASRPQDRQFILSSKKLLLSDSGFYLCAWSGGSLGTEAFFGQGTRLTVV.

This clone was observed a single time. The genes are TRBV2 and TRBJ1-5, with TRBD1 as a possible D gene (5 bases). Trimming removed 4 bases from V and 2 bases from J, with 12 bases in between. Germline V CDR1 and CDR2: SNHLY, FYNNEI. CDR3 length: 15 amino acids. The CDR3 DNA follows: TGTGCCAGCAGTGGGATCGGACAAGGCAATCAGCCCCAGCATTTT. Translation gives CASSGIGQGNQPQHF. Full variable domain (outside the CDR3, taken from reference TRBV2 and TRBJ1-5): EPEVTQTPSHQVTQMGQEVILRCVPISNHLYFYWYRQILGQKVEFLVSFYNNEISEKSEIFDDQFSVERPDGSNFTLKIRSTKLEDSAMYFCASSGIGQGNQPQHFGDGTRLSIL.

The rearrangement links TRBV19 to TRBJ2-2, with D unresolved. The CDR3 contains 15 residues. Trimming took off 6 bases at V and 1 base at J, with 12 bases between the two ends. The germline V gene has CDR1 LNHDA and CDR2 SQIVND (reference sequence). CDR3 coding DNA: TGTGCCAGTAGCGTATTCACTAAGAACACCGGGGAGCTGTTTTTT. It specifies CASSVFTKNTGELFF.

CDR3 DNA sequence: TGTGCCAGCAGCTTAGGGGCTCACAGCGGGACCAACAATGAGCAGTTCTTC. Amino acids: CASSLGAHSGTNNEQFF. This chain connects TRBV7-9 to TRBJ2-1; 7 nucleotides match TRBD2. J gave up 5 bases and V 1 base, and 11 bases lay outside the gene matches. Germline V gene sequence: CDR1 SEHNR, CDR2 FQNEAQ (reference sequence). The CDR3 runs to 17 residues.

The J gene is TRBJ2-7, the V gene TRBV4-2; TRBD1 aligns across 12 bases. The V and J ends lost 4 bases and 2 bases, in that order; junction bases with no gene match: 6. Germline V gene data show CDR1 as LGHNA and CDR2 as YNFKEQ. The CDR3 spans 16 residues. Here the CDR3 reads CASSLGTGGTPYEQYF. Here the CDR3 DNA reads TGTGCCAGCAGCCTTGGGACAGGGGGCACCCCCTACGAGCAGTACTTC.

V usage is TRBV29-1 and J usage is TRBJ2-3; TRBD1 might be the D (6 bases). Germline values: CDR1 SQVTM, CDR2 ANQGSEA. The CDR3 has 16 amino acids. V was cut by 5 bases and J by 0 bases, with 18 bases left in between. The CDR3 loop reads CSVMDSTTSSTDTQYF. CDR3 sequence (DNA): TGCAGCGTTATGGACAGTACTACCTCTAGCACAGATACGCAGTATTTT.

The chain carries TRBV6-6 and TRBJ1-1; TRBD1 aligns across 7 bases. V lost 4 bases, J lost 4 bases, and 3 bases stayed unmatched. Germline V CDR1 and CDR2: MNHNY, SVGAGI (reference sequence). The CDR3 sequence is 13 residues long. The DNA of the CDR3 is TGTGCCAGCAGTTCGTCAGGGGGCACTGAAGCTTTCTTT. This translates into CASSSSGGTEAFF.

V gene TRBV19 combines with J gene TRBJ1-1; tentatively, D is TRBD1 (5 bases). Germline CDR1 is LNHDA and CDR2 is SQIVND (reference sequence). The CDR3 consists of 13 residues. V lost 1 base, J lost 8 bases, and 11 bases lay in between. The CDR3 spells CASSIGGGGEAFF. For the CDR3, the DNA is TGTGCCAGTAGTATAGGGGGGGGAGGCGAAGCTTTCTTT. The whole variable domain, filled in from reference TRBV19 and TRBJ1-1, reads DGGITQSPKYLFRKEGQNVTLSCEQNLNHDAMYWYRQDPGQGLRLIYYSQIVNDFQKGDIAEGYSVSREKKESFPLTVTSAQKNPTAFYLCASSIGGGGEAFFGQGTRLTVV.